What follows is one T cell receptor (beta chain) and its context. The data were taken from a study of blood T cell repertoires in COVID-19. Losses at the gene ends were 3 bases for V and 6 bases for J; bases not matched to a gene: 10. CDR1 is KGHSH, CDR2 LQKENI, per germline. The CDR3 loop spans 15 amino acids. TCRdb's table, derived via immunoSEQ multiplex PCR, lists solely in-frame clones and lacks some. The sample lists 310,000 or so clones, around 89% seen once, with 1.5% to 2% in the top ten. Sequencing was carried out using PBMCs or T cells enriched from blood (not recorded which). This TCR came from a woman aged 18-30 years with acute COVID-19. The V call is TRBV18, the J call TRBJ1-1; 7 bases agree with TRBD1. As DNA, the CDR3 is TGTGCCAGCTCACCCCCGGACAGGTCTCAGGCTGAAGCTTTCTTT. Encoded protein: CASSPPDRSQAEAFF.